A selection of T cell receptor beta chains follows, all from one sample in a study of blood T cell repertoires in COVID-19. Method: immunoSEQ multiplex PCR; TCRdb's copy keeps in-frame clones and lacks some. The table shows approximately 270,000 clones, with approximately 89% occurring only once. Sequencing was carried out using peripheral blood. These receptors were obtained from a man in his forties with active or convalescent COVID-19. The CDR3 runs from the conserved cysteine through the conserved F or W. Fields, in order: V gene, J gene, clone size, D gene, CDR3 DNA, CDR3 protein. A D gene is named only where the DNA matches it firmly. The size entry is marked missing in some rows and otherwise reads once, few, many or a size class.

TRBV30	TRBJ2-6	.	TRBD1	TGTGCCTGGGGGGACAGGGGAGCTGGGGCCAACGTCCTGACTTTC	CAWGDRGAGANVLTF
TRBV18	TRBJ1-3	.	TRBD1	TGTGCCAGCTCCGGACAGGGGAGCTCTGGAAACACCATATATTTT	CASSGQGSSGNTIYF
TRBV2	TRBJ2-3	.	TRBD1	TGTGCCAGCACAGGGACAGGGCAGTATTTT	CASTGTGQYF
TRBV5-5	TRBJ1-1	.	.	TGTGCCAGCAGTTCGTACACTGAAGCTTTCTTT	CASSSYTEAFF
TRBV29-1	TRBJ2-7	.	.	TGCAGCGTCCCAGGGGACGCCTACGAGCAGTACTTC	CSVPGDAYEQYF
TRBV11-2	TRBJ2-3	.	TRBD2	TGTGCCAGCAGCTGGGCCGGGACTAGCGGCCCCACAGATACGCAGTATTTT	CASSWAGTSGPTDTQYF
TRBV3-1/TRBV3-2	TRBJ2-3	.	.	TGTGCCAGACCCATCCGGGGTGACGGGACAGATACGCAGTATTTT	CARPIRGDGTDTQYF
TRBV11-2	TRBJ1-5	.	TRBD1	TGTGCCAGCAGCTTAGGAACAGGGGGCTCCAATCAGCCCCAGCATTTT	CASSLGTGGSNQPQHF
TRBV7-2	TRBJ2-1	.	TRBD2	TGTGCCAGCAGCTTAGCACCCCGACTAGCGGGGGCCATCCAGGATAAGAATGAGCAGTTCTTC	CASSLAPRLAGAIQDKNEQFF
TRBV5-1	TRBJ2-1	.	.	TGCGCCAGCAGCTTGGGCCAGGGGATGAATGAGCAGTTCTTC	CASSLGQGMNEQFF
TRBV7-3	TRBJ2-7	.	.	TGTGCCAGCAGCCCTAGGGGAGGGGGCTCCTACGAGCAGTACTTC	CASSPRGGGSYEQYF
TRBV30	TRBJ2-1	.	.	TGTGCCTGGAGTGTAGGGAGCTCCTACAATGAGCAGTTCTTC	CAWSVGSSYNEQFF
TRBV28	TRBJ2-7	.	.	TGTGCCAGCAGTCTGGAAGGGGGACGAAGCTACGAGCAGTACTTC	CASSLEGGRSYEQYF
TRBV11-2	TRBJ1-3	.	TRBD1	TGTGCCAGCAGCCCGGGACAGCCGTCTGGAAACACCATATATTTT	CASSPGQPSGNTIYF
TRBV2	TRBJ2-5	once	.	TGTGCCAGCGCTACGGGGGAGGAGACCCAGTACTTC	CASATGEETQYF
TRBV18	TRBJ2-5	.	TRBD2	TGTGCCAGCTCACCAGCTAGCGGGGGGGTCCAAGAGACCCAGTACTTC	CASSPASGGVQETQYF
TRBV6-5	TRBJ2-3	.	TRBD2	TGTGCCAGCAGGCTGGCGGGGGGGCCATCAGATACGCAGTATTTT	CASRLAGGPSDTQYF
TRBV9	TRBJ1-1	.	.	TGTGCCAGCAGCGCTCCGACAGGAGTCGGGACTGAAGCTTTCTTT	CASSAPTGVGTEAFF
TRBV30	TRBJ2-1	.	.	TGTGCCTGCGGGAACTACAATGAGCAGTTCTTC	CACGNYNEQFF
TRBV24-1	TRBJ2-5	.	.	TGTGCCACCAGGGGCAGCCAAGAGACCCAGTACTTC	CATRGSQETQYF
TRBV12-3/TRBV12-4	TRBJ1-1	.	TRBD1	TGTGCCAGCAGTGAAACAGGGGATGTAGCTTTCTTT	CASSETGDVAFF
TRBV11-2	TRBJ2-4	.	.	TGTGCCAGCAGGGGCCCCGGGGACATTCAGTACTTC	CASRGPGDIQYF
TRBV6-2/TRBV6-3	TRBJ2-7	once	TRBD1	TGTGCCAGCAGTTATTTAGAGGGACAGGGTTTTTCCTACGAGCAGTACTTC	CASSYLEGQGFSYEQYF
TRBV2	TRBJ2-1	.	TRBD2	TGTGCCAGCAGTGAACGGGGGAGGCTTTCCGGGACTAGCGGGAGGGCCGGCAATGAGCAGTTCTTC	CASSERGRLSGTSGRAGNEQFF
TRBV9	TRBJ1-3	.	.	TGTGCCAGCAGCGCGTCCCCAGCTGGAAACACCATATATTTT	CASSASPAGNTIYF
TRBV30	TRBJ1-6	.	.	TGTGCCTGGAGTGTACGTGGGGGAGGCGATTCACCCCTCCACTTT	CAWSVRGGGDSPLHF
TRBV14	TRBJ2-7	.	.	TGTGCCAGCAGCCAAGAGCAGTTCTCCTCCTACGAGCAGTACTTC	CASSQEQFSSYEQYF
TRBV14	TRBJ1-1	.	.	TGTGCCAGCAGCCAAGATCCCGGCACTGAAGCTTTCTTT	CASSQDPGTEAFF
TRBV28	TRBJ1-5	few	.	TGTGCCAGCAGCACCAACAGGGCTGGCAATCAGCCCCAGCATTTT	CASSTNRAGNQPQHF
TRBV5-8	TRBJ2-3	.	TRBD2	TGTGCCAGCAGTGACGGGACTAGCGGGAGCACAGATACGCAGTATTTT	CASSDGTSGSTDTQYF
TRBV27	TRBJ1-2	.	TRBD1	TGTGCCAGCAGTTTAGCCGGGACAGGGACTAACTATGGCTACACCTTC	CASSLAGTGTNYGYTF
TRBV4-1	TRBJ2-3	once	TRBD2	TGCGCCAGCAGCCAAGAATTTTCTAGCGGGAGCACAGATACGCAGTATTTT	CASSQEFSSGSTDTQYF
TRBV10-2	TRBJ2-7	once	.	TGCGCCAGCACTCCTCGGGGGGCGATCCACGAGCAGTACTTC	CASTPRGAIHEQYF
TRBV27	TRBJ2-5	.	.	TGTGCCACACAGGACAGCGAACGAGAGACCCAGTACTTC	CATQDSERETQYF
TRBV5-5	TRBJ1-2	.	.	TGTGCCAGCTACGCAGATGGCTACACCTTC	CASYADGYTF
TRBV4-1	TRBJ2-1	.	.	TGCGCCAGCAGCCAAGAAAGGGAGTGTGCATTAGCGGACATGAAATGTGAGCAGTTCTTC	CASSQERECALADMKCEQFF
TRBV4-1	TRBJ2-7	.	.	TGCGCCAGCAGCCAAGGGGGGCCCTACGAGCAGTACTTC	CASSQGGPYEQYF
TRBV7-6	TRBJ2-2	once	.	TGTGCCGCGGGGGCAGGTGGAACCGGGGAGCTGTTTTTT	CAAGAGGTGELFF
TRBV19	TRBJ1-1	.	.	TGTGCCAGTAGTACCAGACGGGCTGAAGCTTTCTTT	CASSTRRAEAFF
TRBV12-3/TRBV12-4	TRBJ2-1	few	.	TGTGCCAGCAGGGGGCGTTACGATGAGCAGTTCTTC	CASRGRYDEQFF
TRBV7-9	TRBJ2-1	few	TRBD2	TGTGCCAGCAGCTTAGAGTCCTTCCGGGAGGGCCGGCATGAGCAGTTCTTC	CASSLESFREGRHEQFF
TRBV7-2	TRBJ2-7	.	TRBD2	TGTGCCAGCAGCTTTAGCGGGACTGAGGGAAGGGAGCAGTACTTC	CASSFSGTEGREQYF
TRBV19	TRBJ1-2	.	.	TGTGCCAGTAGTATTACAGGGACTATCGGCTACACCTTC	CASSITGTIGYTF
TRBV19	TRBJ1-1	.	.	TGTGCCAGTAGTCCCCTCAAGGCGGCAGACTTGAACACTGAAGCTTTCTTT	CASSPLKAADLNTEAFF
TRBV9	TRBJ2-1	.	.	TGTGCCAGCAGCGTTCGGTACAATGAGCAGTTCTTC	CASSVRYNEQFF
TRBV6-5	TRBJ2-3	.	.	TGTGCCAGCAGACATAGCGGCACAGATACGCAGTATTTT	CASRHSGTDTQYF
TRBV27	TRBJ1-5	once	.	TGTGCCAGCAGTACAGGGATTCAGCCCCAGCATTTT	CASSTGIQPQHF
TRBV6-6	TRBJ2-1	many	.	TGTGCCAGCAGTACACCGGGCAATGAGCAGTTCTTC	CASSTPGNEQFF